Below are 8 T cell receptor beta chains sequenced from a single sample in a study of identical twins. MiXCR, run by TCRdb on the 5' RACE reads, gives a single entry per CDR3 protein. The sample contains under 500,000 distinct CDR3 sequences, approximately 14% of which appear only once. These records were also assigned to another study, of yellow fever vaccine responses in identical twins.

The material sequenced was CD4+ T cells sorted from blood. These receptors all stem from a woman between 18 and 29 years old in good health.

This clonotype was counted between two and nine times. The DNA of the CDR3 is TGTGCCAGCAGCCAAGAACTTGGTGGGGCAGAGACCCAGTACTTC. Its protein product is CASSQELGGAETQYF. The V and J genes are TRBV3-1 and TRBJ2-5; D possibly corresponds to TRBD1 (5 bases). V lost 0 bases and J 4 bases, leaving 12 bases between the germline ends. The CDR3 loop spans 15 amino acids. Germline V CDR1 and CDR2: LGHDT, YNNKEL (reference sequence).

This clonotype was seen many times. One end of the junction fails to match germline, which may point to a read error. The chain has TRBV5-1 and TRBJ2-3; the match to TRBD2 covers 10 bases. The CDR3 contains 15 residues. Germline loops: CDR1 SGHRS, CDR2 YFSETQ. This CDR3 reads CASSLASGRTDTQYF. CDR3 coding DNA: TGTGCCAGCAGCTTAGCTAGCGGGAGAACAGATACGCAGTATTTT.

The V and J genes are TRBV30 and TRBJ2-7; tentative D call: TRBD1 (6 bases). Germline CDR1 reads GTSNPN; CDR2 reads SVGIG (reference sequence). This CDR3 contains 15 residues. V lost 0 bases to trimming and J lost 3 bases, with 15 bases between them. The CDR3 coding sequence is TGTGCCTGGAGTGTACGAGCCTGGGACATCTACGAGCAGTACTTC. Encoded protein: CAWSVRAWDIYEQYF.

The chain is built from TRBV7-2 and TRBJ2-3; no clear D. Between the trimmed V and J ends, which lost 7 bases and 7 bases, there was a span of 12 bases. Germline assignment: CDR1 SGHTA and CDR2 FQGNSA. The CDR3 spans 12 residues. CDR3 protein: CASTPQGYTQYF. CDR3 DNA sequence: TGTGCCAGCACCCCCCAAGGATATACGCAGTATTTT. Full variable domain (remainder filled in from reference TRBV7-2 and TRBJ2-3): GAGVSQSPSNKVTEKGKDVELRCDPISGHTALYWYRQSLGQGLEFLIYFQGNSAPDKSGLPSDRFSAERTGGSVSTLTIQRTQQEDSAVYLCASTPQGYTQYFGPGTRLTVL.

The J gene is TRBJ2-7, the V gene TRBV5-5, with 14 bases identical to TRBD2. CDR1 is SGHKS and CDR2 is YYEKEE in the germline V gene (reference sequence). The CDR3 covers 17 residues. J was trimmed by 3 bases and V by 4 bases; bases with no gene match: 9. DNA for the CDR3: TGTGCCAGCAGCAGCGGGACTAGCGGGAGTTCTGACTACGAGCAGTACTTC. It codes for CASSSGTSGSSDYEQYF.

The table lists this clonotype with a few counts. The rearrangement joins TRBV2 to TRBJ2-2; perhaps TRBD2 as D (6 bases). The length of the CDR3 is 14 residues. Germline values: CDR1 SNHLY, CDR2 FYNNEI. V shed 6 bases and J shed 5 bases, with 13 bases lying between them. The CDR3 DNA follows: TGTGCCAGCAGAGGGGCGGAGGGGACCGGGGAGCTGTTTTTT. Its protein is CASRGAEGTGELFF.

This clonotype was detected a few times. The chain links TRBV20-1 to TRBJ1-4, with 7 bases identical to TRBD1. Germline trimming cut 0 bases from V and 5 bases from J; bases unmatched to any gene: 0. Germline CDR1 reads DFQATT; CDR2 reads SNEGSKA (reference sequence). The CDR3 has 13 amino acids. This chain's CDR3 is CSARDRGNEKLFF. CDR3 coding DNA: TGCAGTGCTAGAGACAGGGGGAATGAAAAACTGTTTTTT.

This clonotype was observed a handful of times. The chain links TRBV29-1 to TRBJ1-1; the match to TRBD1 covers 8 bases. Germline CDR1 and CDR2: SQVTM and ANQGSEA. V trimming: 7 bases; J trimming: 1 base; junction bases outside the gene matches: 2. There are 12 residues in the CDR3. The CDR3 nucleotides read TGCAGCGGTGACAGGGGGAACACTGAAGCTTTCTTT. It yields the protein CSGDRGNTEAFF.